This T cell receptor beta chain emerged from a study of shared T cell receptors in the human thymus. The data were produced by immunoSEQ multiplex PCR, yet TCRdb's version contains in-frame clones alone and is incomplete. The sample lists hundreds of thousands of clones; 70% to 80% were seen once. Per the germline V gene, CDR1 is SGDLS and CDR2 is YYNGEE. There are 14 residues in the CDR3. Trimming removed 1 base from V and 5 bases from J; junction bases left unmatched: 5. These records were also assigned to another study, of human thymus T cells. According to that study: Corrective surgery for congenital heart defects was being performed on the healthy Finnish infants who served as donors. Resections that were taken during corrective heart surgery supplied the thymus tissue. Related studies noted strongly shared thymic repertoires across unrelated people.

This TCR was sampled from a boy younger than two with a congenital heart defect. The sample taken for sequencing was thymocytes. The chain has TRBV9 and TRBJ2-5; 7 positions agree with TRBD1. CDR3 sequence: CASSVRGGEETQYF. CDR3 bases: TGTGCCAGCAGCGTAAGAGGGGGCGAGGAGACCCAGTACTTC.